Each of the 30 T cell receptor beta chains below was sequenced from the same sample in a study of blood T cell repertoires in COVID-19. Repertoires were generated with immunoSEQ multiplex PCR, while TCRdb's copy carries only in-frame clones and drops some. Among 150,000 to 200,000 clones listed, over 60% were seen once. Sequencing was done on a sample of peripheral blood. The receptors derive from a man aged 55-75 years with acute or convalescent COVID-19.

The chain has TRBV29-1 and TRBJ1-2, with D possibly being TRBD1 (5 bases). Germline CDR1 and CDR2: SQVTM and ANQGSEA. V lost 1 base to trimming and J lost 0 bases, with 9 bases between them. The length of the CDR3 is 14 residues. The DNA for the CDR3 is TGCAGCGTTGAAGGGACACAGGCTAACTATGGCTACACCTTC. Encoded protein: CSVEGTQANYGYTF.

The gene calls are TRBV30 and TRBJ2-1; D perhaps matches TRBD1 (6 bases). This CDR3 contains 11 residues. CDR1 GTSNPN and CDR2 SVGIG come from the germline V gene (reference sequence). V lost 3 bases, J lost 9 bases, and 9 bases lay in between. The CDR3 DNA reads as TGTGCCTGGAGCAGACAGGTTGAGCAGTTCTTC. It is translated as CAWSRQVEQFF.

The table lists this clone with a count of one. The chain joins TRBV24-1 to TRBJ2-1, with D perhaps matching TRBD2 (5 bases). Trimming removed 1 base from V and 1 base from J, with 7 bases in between. The CDR3 totals 15 residues. Germline CDR1 is KGHDR and CDR2 is SFDVKD. This CDR3 reads CATSDLTSSYNEQFF. In nucleotides, the CDR3 is TGTGCCACCAGTGATTTAACTAGTTCCTACAATGAGCAGTTCTTC.

The chain links TRBV6-4 to TRBJ2-7; 7 bases are a match to TRBD1. Germline assignment: CDR1 MRHNA and CDR2 SNTAGT. Germline trimming cut 7 bases from V and 6 bases from J; bases unmatched to any gene: 6. This CDR3 has 12 amino acids. The CDR3 DNA reads TGTGCCAGCAAGGACAGGTTTCGCGAGCAGTACTTC. It codes for CASKDRFREQYF.

The V gene is TRBV19, the J gene TRBJ2-7; perhaps TRBD1 as D (5 bases). Germline loops: CDR1 LNHDA, CDR2 SQIVND (reference sequence). This CDR3 spans 13 amino acids. The ends were cut back, 5 bases at V and 6 bases at J, with 14 bases in the middle. CDR3 sequence: CASSVNKGSEQYF. The CDR3 nucleotides read TGTGCCAGTAGTGTTAATAAGGGGTCCGAGCAGTACTTC.

The chain carries TRBV6-5 and TRBJ1-3; the match to TRBD1 covers 7 bases. CDR3 length: 15 amino acids. The germline V gene has CDR1 MNHEY and CDR2 SVGAGI. V shed 2 bases, J shed 2 bases, and the junction held 3 bases outside the gene matches. CDR3 bases: TGTGCCAGCAGTTACCTGGGACAGCCTGGAAACACCATATATTTT. This gives the protein CASSYLGQPGNTIYF.

The gene calls are TRBV3-1 (or the pseudogene TRBV3-2) and TRBJ2-5; 8 positions match TRBD2. After removal of 5 bases from V and 4 bases from J, the junction contained 3 bases not matched to a gene. Germline V gives CDR1 LGHDT, CDR2 YNNKEL (reference sequence). The CDR3 length is 13 residues. In nucleotides, the CDR3 is TGTGCCAGCAGCGATAGCGGGATAGAGACCCAGTACTTC. This sequence encodes CASSDSGIETQYF.

The chain combines TRBV10-3 with TRBJ1-1; tentatively, D is TRBD1 (5 bases). Germline V gives CDR1 ENHRY, CDR2 SYGVKD. The CDR3 spans 12 residues. V was pared by 6 bases and J by 2 bases, with 7 bases between. For the CDR3, the DNA is TGTGCCATCAGCAGGGAAAACACTGAAGCTTTCTTT. Amino acids: CAISRENTEAFF.

A note on this clone: Other DNA variants within this sample encode the same CDR3. The V gene is TRBV30, the J gene TRBJ1-5, with 11 bases matching TRBD1. This CDR3 spans 13 amino acids. Trimming at V came to 5 bases and at J to 6 bases, leaving 3 bases not matched to a gene. CDR1 is GTSNPN and CDR2 is SVGIG in the germline V gene (reference sequence). CDR3 in amino acids: CAWSGQGAQPQHF. Written as DNA, the CDR3 is TGTGCCTGGTCAGGACAGGGGGCTCAGCCCCAGCATTTT.

This clone has a handful of counts. The CDR3 DNA is TGTGCCAGCAGCGCTACTAGCGGGGGGCGCAATGAGCAGTTCTTC. This translates into CASSATSGGRNEQFF. This chain connects TRBV7-9 to TRBJ2-1, with 12 nucleotides matching TRBD2. With V trimmed by 5 bases and J by 6 bases, 5 bases remained unmatched. Germline V gene data show CDR1 as SEHNR and CDR2 as FQNEAQ (reference sequence). The CDR3 has 15 amino acids.

The rearrangement links TRBV6-2 or TRBV6-3 to TRBJ2-7; 7 positions agree with TRBD1. J was trimmed by 6 bases and V by 0 bases; bases with no gene match: 5. Per germline, CDR1 MNHEY and CDR2 SVGEGT. The CDR3 contains 14 residues. As DNA, the CDR3 is TGTGCCAGCAGTTACTCGACAGGGTTCGGCGAGCAGTACTTC. Encoded protein: CASSYSTGFGEQYF.

The gene calls are TRBV7-9 and TRBJ1-2; no definite D call. Trimming removed 2 bases from V and 3 bases from J, with 10 bases in between. CDR1 and CDR2 from the germline V gene are SEHNR and FQNEAQ (reference sequence). The CDR3 contains 14 residues. This CDR3 is CASSLLGGYYGYTF. Written as DNA, the CDR3 is TGTGCCAGCAGCTTATTAGGCGGCTACTATGGCTACACCTTC.

V gene TRBV7-9 combines with J gene TRBJ1-2; TRBD1 aligns across 7 bases. Germline loops: CDR1 SEHNR, CDR2 FQNEAQ (reference sequence). Trimming took 4 bases from V and 4 from J; bases not matched to a gene: 6. This CDR3 is 14 amino acids long. CDR3 DNA sequence: TGTGCCAGCAGCTCGAGGACAGGTCGCTATGGCTACACCTTC. It encodes CASSSRTGRYGYTF.

V usage is TRBV7-2 and J usage is TRBJ1-5; weak D call: TRBD1 (6 bases). The CDR3 runs to 13 residues. The germline gives CDR1 SGHTA, CDR2 FQGNSA. Trimming pared 5 bases from V and 3 bases from J, leaving 8 bases between. The CDR3 spells CASSQGYNQPQHF. CDR3 coding DNA: TGTGCCAGCAGCCAGGGGTACAATCAGCCCCAGCATTTT. The complete variable domain, with remaining parts taken from reference TRBV7-2 and TRBJ1-5, reads GAGVSQSPSNKVTEKGKDVELRCDPISGHTALYWYRQSLGQGLEFLIYFQGNSAPDKSGLPSDRFSAERTGGSVSTLTIQRTQQEDSAVYLCASSQGYNQPQHFGDGTRLSIL.

A single count supports this clone. This chain uses TRBV5-4 with TRBJ1-1, with 8 bases aligning to TRBD1. Germline lookup yields CDR1 SGHNT and CDR2 YYREEE (reference sequence). This CDR3 spans 16 amino acids. The V and J ends lost 4 bases and 5 bases, in that order; junction bases with no gene match: 13. This CDR3 reads CASSTPSQGASTEAFF. The CDR3 bases are TGTGCCAGCAGCACACCCTCGCAGGGGGCGAGTACTGAAGCTTTCTTT.

V is TRBV18 and J is TRBJ1-4; 8 bases match TRBD1. Germline loops: CDR1 KGHSH, CDR2 LQKENI. Trimming took 3 bases from V and 8 from J; bases not matched to a gene: 8. The CDR3 is 15 amino acids. The CDR3 coding sequence is TGTGCCAGCTCACCTTCCGGGACAGGAGGCGAAAAACTGTTTTTT. Its protein product is CASSPSGTGGEKLFF.

The J gene is TRBJ1-1, the V gene TRBV4-1; D unclear. V was trimmed by 1 base and J by 1 base, leaving 4 bases between them. Germline CDR1 and CDR2: MGHRA and YSYEKL. The CDR3 loop spans 13 amino acids. The CDR3 here is CASSQGANTEAFF. The CDR3 bases are TGCGCCAGCAGCCAAGGGGCGAACACTGAAGCTTTCTTT.

This clone has a single count. The V gene is TRBV5-1, the J gene TRBJ2-5; maybe TRBD1 (5 bases). CDR3 length equals 14 residues. Germline V gene sequence: CDR1 SGHRS, CDR2 YFSETQ. V was clipped by 2 bases and J by 2 bases, with 10 bases between them. CDR3 bases: TGCGCCAGCAGCTTCGGACGGACACAAGAGACCCAGTACTTC. This gives the protein CASSFGRTQETQYF.

A word on this clone: In the same sample, other DNA sequences code for this CDR3. The chain carries TRBV5-6 and TRBJ2-1, with TRBD2 matching 10 bases. Germline V lookup: CDR1 SGHDT, CDR2 YYEEEE. The CDR3 spans 16 residues. V lost 0 bases and J lost 10; bases outside the gene matches: 10. CDR3 bases: TGTGCCAGCAGCTTGGGGAGCGGGGGGGCCTCTCGGGAGCAGTTCTTC. Translation gives CASSLGSGGASREQFF.

This clone has only a few counts. This chain connects TRBV5-1 to TRBJ2-7, with a possible D match to TRBD1 (5 bases). Per the germline V gene, CDR1 is SGHRS and CDR2 is YFSETQ. Trimming cost V 2 bases and J 1 base, with 7 bases left between them. The CDR3 has 13 residues. DNA for the CDR3: TGCGCCAGCAGCTTCCCAGGGTCCTACGAGCAGTACTTC. Its protein product is CASSFPGSYEQYF.

The chain uses TRBV21-1 and TRBJ1-3; TRBD1 is the table's D call and was not checked against the DNA. TRBV21-1 is deemed a pseudogene. The CDR3 loop spans 16 amino acids. This chain's CDR3 is CASSYLGTGSGNTIYF. DNA of the CDR3: TGTGCCAGCAGCTACCTGGGGACAGGGTCTGGAAACACCATATATTTT.

J is TRBJ1-1 and V is TRBV6-1; D gene uncertain. This CDR3 is 12 amino acids long. Deletions cut 2 bases from V and 8 bases from J, with 9 bases between. CDR1 is MNHNS, CDR2 SASEGT, per germline. CDR3 DNA sequence: TGTGCCAGCAGTGAAAATAGGAGGGAAGCTTTCTTT. Encoded protein: CASSENRREAFF.

The V and J genes are TRBV2 and TRBJ1-5, with no clear D. Per germline, CDR1 SNHLY and CDR2 FYNNEI. This CDR3 spans 13 amino acids. With 7 bases removed from V and 0 bases from J, the gap between germline ends came to 7 bases. In DNA, the CDR3 is TGTGCCAGCACCAGATATAGCAATCAGCCCCAGCATTTT. Protein product: CASTRYSNQPQHF.

This clone was seen a handful of times. The chain uses TRBV4-3 and TRBJ1-6; D is uncertain. V gave up 0 bases and J gave up 8 bases, with 14 bases separating them. Germline loops: CDR1 LGHNA, CDR2 YSLEER. This CDR3 comprises 16 residues. CDR3 region: CASSQDLRAEDSPLHF. The CDR3 nucleotides read TGCGCCAGCAGCCAAGATCTCCGGGCGGAGGATTCACCCCTCCACTTT.

The gene calls are TRBV5-1 and TRBJ1-2, with 7 bases matching TRBD1. The CDR3 runs 14 residues. The junction had 3 bases not matched to a gene; V was cut back by 1 base and J by 3 bases. Germline V gene sequence: CDR1 SGHRS, CDR2 YFSETQ. The CDR3 loop reads CASSLNDRDYGYTF. The CDR3 coding sequence is TGCGCCAGCAGCTTGAATGACAGGGACTATGGCTACACCTTC. Looking up the rest from reference TRBV5-1 and TRBJ1-2 gives the full variable domain: KAGVTQTPRYLIKTRGQQVTLSCSPISGHRSVSWYQQTPGQGLQFLFEYFSETQRNKGNFPGRFSGRQFSNSRSEMNVSTLELGDSALYLCASSLNDRDYGYTFGSGTRLTVV.

Comments on this clone: Other DNA variants within this sample encode the same CDR3. V is TRBV4-3 and J is TRBJ1-2; 7 bases are a match to TRBD1. V trimming: 1 base; J trimming: 2 bases; junction bases outside the gene matches: 1. The length of the CDR3 is 14 residues. Looked up from germline, CDR1 is LGHNA and CDR2 is YSLEER. CDR3 amino acids: CASSQAQGNYGYTF. The CDR3 DNA follows: TGCGCCAGCAGCCAAGCACAGGGGAACTATGGCTACACCTTC.

This clone was recorded once. J is TRBJ1-1 and V is TRBV6-6; 7 bases are a match to TRBD1. Germline V lookup: CDR1 MNHNY, CDR2 SVGAGI (reference sequence). The CDR3 spans 13 residues. With V trimmed by 4 bases and J by 8 bases, 7 bases remained unmatched. The CDR3 protein is CASSSGQAREAFF. The CDR3 coding sequence is TGTGCCAGCAGTTCCGGACAGGCCCGAGAAGCTTTCTTT.

The chain is built from TRBV2 and TRBJ1-1, with D possibly being TRBD1 (5 bases). The V gene lost 1 base and the J gene lost 3 bases, with 6 bases spanning the gap. The CDR3 totals 13 residues. CDR1 SNHLY and CDR2 FYNNEI come from the germline V gene. The CDR3 sequence: CASSEEGYTEAFF. CDR3 coding DNA: TGTGCCAGCAGTGAAGAGGGGTACACTGAAGCTTTCTTT.

The chain recombines TRBV5-8 with TRBJ2-2; TRBD2 might be the D (5 bases). In germline, CDR1 is SGHTS, CDR2 YDEGEE. CDR3 length: 15 amino acids. V lost 6 bases and J 3 bases, leaving 15 bases between the germline ends. CDR3 amino acids: CASIRRGWDTGELFF. Written as DNA, the CDR3 is TGTGCCAGCATCCGACGGGGATGGGACACCGGGGAGCTGTTTTTT.

The CDR3 sequence: CASSLRASGVRITDTQYF. The CDR3 coding sequence is TGCGCCAGCAGCTTGAGGGCTAGCGGGGTCCGAATCACAGATACGCAGTATTTT. The chain links TRBV5-1 to TRBJ2-3; 9 bases match TRBD2. The CDR3 is 18 residues long. In germline, CDR1 is SGHRS, CDR2 YFSETQ. The junction had 11 bases not matched to a gene; V was cut back by 1 base and J by 2 bases.